The text below deals with one TCR beta chain. The target of this receptor is not known. No base quality values were provided; no much bigger clone lies one nucleotide off. For this chain, trimming is 4 bases at the V end and 2 bases at the J end, and the number of junction bases without a gene match is 5. The CDR3 spans 16 residues, from the cysteine through the phenylalanine. CDR3 DNA only is kept here, 48 bases in frame from base 1. The germline V gene (reference sequence) supplies CDR1 SGHNT and CDR2 YYREEE. Separate from the roughly 650-subject first cohort, the validation cohort of roughly 110 subjects was the group to which the donors belonged. Libraries came from the immunoSEQ multiplex PCR assay. Under the source paper's analysis protocol: A statistical classification framework was built for diagnosing cytomegalovirus status from the catalog of TCR beta chain sequences. Here the immuneACCESS table is served through TCRdb, limited to in-frame sequences with V and J called. Missing clones are a known gap in these copies; in checked studies unresolved V genes cover under half, and the rest lacks a known reason. Clone size and the V and J calls come from that table; the DNA yielded D and trimming. In all, the sample holds some 130,000 clones, and just under 85% of those were seen once. Jointly, the top ten make up 25% to 30% of the sample.

The sample originates from a study of cytomegalovirus exposure and HLA in healthy donors listed by TCRdb under 2017. At the level of the whole study: The 666 repertoires of the first cohort and the roughly 120 validation repertoires were produced on the same platform, according to a later analysis. The study was designed to test whether signatures of past pathogen exposure could be identified by cataloging public T cell receptors. The study combined high-throughput TCR immunosequencing, statistical association of individual TCRs with disease status, and machine learning to predict cytomegalovirus infection status. Along with the approximately 670-subject first cohort, a separate validation cohort of approximately 110 different subjects was used.

What the study reported, not specific to this receptor: In the study, some 160 TCR beta chains were listed as associated with cytomegalovirus. Most TCR sequences were observed very rarely across donors, whereas some public TCRs were present in many individuals. The classifier was reported to diagnose cytomegalovirus status with high specificity and sensitivity in both the original cohort and the validation cohort. The authors suggested that the approach could potentially be extended to other disease states and immunological phenotypes. A few of the identified cytomegalovirus-associated TCR beta chains were confirmed in vitro to be specific for cytomegalovirus antigens. All 120 or so repertoires were used to score co-occurrence in the validation cohort in a later analysis, because that analysis had no HLA typing for the cohort. Subsequent analysis determined that TCRs grouped into clusters in the first cohort also showed a tendency toward co-occurrence across the roughly 120 validation repertoires, and approximately 93% of cluster scores exceeded 0.

The chain uses TRBV5-4 and TRBJ2-7; 14 bases in between match TRBD2. Sequencing used PBMCs. The TCR was taken from a man aged 30-40 years in good health and CMV-seropositive. In nucleotide form, the sequence is TGTGCCAGCAGCCGGGGACTAGCGGGAGCCACCTACGAGCAGTACTTC. The resulting protein is CASSRGLAGATYEQYF. When the CDR3 is completed using the reference TRBV5-4 and TRBJ2-7 genes on either side, the full variable domain is ETGVTQSPTHLIKTRGQQVTLRCSSQSGHNTVSWYQQALGQGPQFIFQYYREEENGRGNFPPRFSGLQFPNYSSELNVNALELDDSALYLCASSRGLAGATYEQYFGPGTRLTVT.